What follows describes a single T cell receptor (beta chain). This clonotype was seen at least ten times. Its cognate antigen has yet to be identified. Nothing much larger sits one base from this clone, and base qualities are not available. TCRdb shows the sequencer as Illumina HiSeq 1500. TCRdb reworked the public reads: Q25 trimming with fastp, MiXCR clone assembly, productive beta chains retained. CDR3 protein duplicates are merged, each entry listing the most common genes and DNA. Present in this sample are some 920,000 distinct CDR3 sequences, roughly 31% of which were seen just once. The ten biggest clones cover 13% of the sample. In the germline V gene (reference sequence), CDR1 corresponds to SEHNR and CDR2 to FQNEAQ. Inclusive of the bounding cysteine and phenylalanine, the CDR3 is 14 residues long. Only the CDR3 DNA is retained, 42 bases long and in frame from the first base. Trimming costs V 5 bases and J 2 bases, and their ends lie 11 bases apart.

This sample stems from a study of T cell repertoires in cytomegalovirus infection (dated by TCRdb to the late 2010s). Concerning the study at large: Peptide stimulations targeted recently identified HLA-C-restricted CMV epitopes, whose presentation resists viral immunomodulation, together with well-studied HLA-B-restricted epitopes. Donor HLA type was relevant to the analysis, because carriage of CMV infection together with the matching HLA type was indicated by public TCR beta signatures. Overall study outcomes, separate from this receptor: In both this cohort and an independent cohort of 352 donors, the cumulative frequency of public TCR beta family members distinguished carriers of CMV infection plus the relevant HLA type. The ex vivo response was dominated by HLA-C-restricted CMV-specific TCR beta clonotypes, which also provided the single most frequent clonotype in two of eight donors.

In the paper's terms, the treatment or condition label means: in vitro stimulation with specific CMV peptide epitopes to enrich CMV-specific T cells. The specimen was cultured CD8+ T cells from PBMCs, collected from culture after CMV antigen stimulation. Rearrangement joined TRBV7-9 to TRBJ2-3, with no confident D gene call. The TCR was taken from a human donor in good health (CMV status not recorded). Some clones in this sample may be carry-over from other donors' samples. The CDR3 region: CASSPPGPTDTQYF. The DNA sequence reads TGTGCCAGCAGCCCTCCCGGACCCACAGATACGCAGTATTTT.